Listed below are T cell receptor beta chains from one sample, sequenced in a study of T cells in Graves' hyperthyroidism and ophthalmopathy. TCRdb analysed the multiplex PCR reads with MiXCR anew, one entry per CDR3 protein. The sample shows 600,000 or so distinct CDR3 sequences, more than 12% of them seen only once. The specimen sequenced was blood. Receptors originate from a woman in her forties or fifties with Graves' ophthalmopathy. Each CDR3 is given with its conserved first and last residue. A D gene is named only where the DNA matches it firmly. Rows give clone size only sometimes, using once, few, many, or a class for an expanded clone.

size,D,V,J,CDR3,DNA
many,TRBD2,TRBV27,TRBJ2-4,CASSRGLAAAKNIQYF,TGTGCCAGCAGTAGAGGACTAGCGGCAGCCAAAAACATTCAGTACTTC
many,NA,TRBV27,TRBJ2-5,CASSLSFRVETQYF,TGTGCCAGCAGTTTATCTTTCCGGGTAGAGACCCAGTACTTC
many,NA,TRBV28,TRBJ2-5,CASSFVTGWVETQYF,TGTGCCAGCAGTTTCGTCACAGGGTGGGTGGAGACCCAGTACTTC
NA,NA,TRBV4-2,TRBJ1-4,CASSQDSAPEAEKLFF,TGTGCCAGCAGCCAAGATTCGGCGCCCGAAGCTGAAAAACTGTTTTTT
many,NA,TRBV6-2/TRBV6-3,TRBJ2-7,CASNRRLGQNHYEQYF,TGTGCCAGCAACAGACGGCTCGGACAGAACCACTACGAGCAGTACTTC
few,NA,TRBV28,TRBJ2-1,CASSPPTGIYNEQFF,TGTGCCAGCAGTCCCCCCACAGGCATATACAATGAGCAGTTCTTC
many,NA,TRBV7-2,TRBJ2-3,CASSFPAGLAREDTQYF,TGTGCCAGCAGCTTCCCGGCGGGGCTAGCGCGGGAAGATACGCAGTATTTT
NA,NA,TRBV29-1,TRBJ1-1,CSVTGLMNTEAFF,TGCAGCGTTACCGGGTTAATGAACACTGAAGCTTTCTTT
NA,NA,TRBV6-2/TRBV6-3,TRBJ1-6,CASSYSQVANSPLHF,TGTGCCAGCAGTTACTCGCAGGTCGCGAATTCACCCCTCCACTTT
many,TRBD1,TRBV20-1,TRBJ2-1,CSAQDRGDYNEQFF,TGCAGTGCCCAAGACAGGGGGGACTACAATGAGCAGTTCTTC
few,NA,TRBV27,TRBJ1-2,CASSLSVTSNYGYTF,TGTGCCAGCAGTTTATCGGTCACCTCAAACTATGGCTACACCTTC
many,TRBD1,TRBV20-1,TRBJ2-7,CSAELKDRTYEQYF,TGCAGTGCAGAACTAAAGGACAGGACCTACGAGCAGTACTTC
once,TRBD1,TRBV11-2,TRBJ2-3,CASSLGTLTGGVDTQYF,TGTGCCAGCAGCTTGGGGACCTTGACAGGGGGTGTGGATACGCAGTATTTT
many,NA,TRBV20-1,TRBJ2-3,CSANDKRSSTDTQYF,TGCAGTGCCAATGACAAACGGAGTAGCACAGATACGCAGTATTTT
NA,NA,TRBV29-1,TRBJ2-7,CSAVGLHLYEQYF,TGCAGCGCTGTCGGACTCCACCTCTACGAGCAGTACTTC
NA,NA,TRBV25-1,TRBJ2-7,CASSEPGGWGEQYF,TGTGCCAGCAGTGAACCTGGGGGATGGGGCGAGCAGTACTTC
NA,TRBD2,TRBV30,TRBJ2-7,CAWRKRENEQYF,TGTGCCTGGAGGAAGCGGGAGAACGAGCAGTACTTC
few,TRBD1,TRBV19,TRBJ2-7,CASSIQDRGSYEQYF,TGTGCCAGTAGTATACAGGACAGGGGATCCTACGAGCAGTACTTC
NA,TRBD1,TRBV5-6,TRBJ2-7,CASTQPGTGGYEQYF,TGTGCCAGCACCCAACCCGGGACAGGGGGTTACGAGCAGTACTTC
NA,NA,TRBV7-9,TRBJ2-5,CASSLMSRETQYF,TGTGCCAGCAGCTTAATGTCGCGGGAGACCCAGTACTTC
NA,NA,TRBV11-3,TRBJ1-5,CASGTDTQHF,TGTGCCAGCGGAACAGATACGCAGCATTTT
many,NA,TRBV9,TRBJ1-6,CATGRRDREYNSPLHF,TGTGCCACTGGAAGGAGGGATCGTGAATATAATTCACCCCTCCACTTT
many,TRBD1,TRBV28,TRBJ1-1,CASSSTGDIKPEAFF,TGTGCCAGCAGTTCCACAGGGGATATTAAACCTGAAGCTTTCTTT
many,TRBD1,TRBV3-1,TRBJ1-6,CASSQDRTGYRPPLHF,TGTGCCAGCAGCCAAGATCGGACAGGGTATCGGCCACCCCTCCACTTT
many,TRBD1,TRBV15,TRBJ2-7,CATSRDRDSYEQYF,TGTGCCACCAGCAGAGACCGGGACAGCTACGAGCAGTACTTC
NA,NA,TRBV20-1,TRBJ1-2,CSARESRELLDYGYTF,TGCAGTGCTAGAGAAAGCAGGGAACTTTTAGACTATGGCTACACCTTC
many,TRBD2,TRBV7-3,TRBJ2-3,CASSTGLAQATDTQYF,TGTGCCAGCAGCACCGGACTAGCCCAAGCCACAGATACGCAGTATTTT
few,NA,TRBV15,TRBJ2-5,CATSRDESWGGRETQYF,TGTGCCACCAGCAGAGATGAAAGCTGGGGCGGGCGGGAGACCCAGTACTTC
many,TRBD2,TRBV20-1,TRBJ2-5,CSTQTSGMTQYF,TGCAGTACCCAGACTAGCGGGATGACCCAGTACTTC
many,TRBD2,TRBV7-2,TRBJ2-3,CASRLASGRWGPDTQYF,TGTGCCAGCAGGTTGGCTAGCGGGAGGTGGGGGCCAGATACGCAGTATTTT
many,NA,TRBV20-1,TRBJ2-5,CSAQETQYF,TGCAGTGCTCAAGAGACCCAGTACTTC
few,TRBD2,TRBV6-2/TRBV6-3,TRBJ2-5,CASSNGTSGRTQQEAQYF,TGTGCCAGCAGTAACGGGACTAGCGGGAGAACCCAACAAGAGGCCCAGTACTTC
many,NA,TRBV5-1,TRBJ1-1,CASSLEGVNTEAFF,TGCGCCAGCAGCTTGGAGGGTGTGAACACTGAAGCTTTCTTT
few,TRBD2,TRBV4-3,TRBJ2-3,CASSQATSGMTDTQYF,TGCGCCAGCAGCCAAGCTACTAGCGGGATGACAGATACGCAGTATTTT
many,NA,TRBV18,TRBJ1-5,CASSNQIGQPQHF,TGTGCCAGCTCTAACCAGATAGGACAGCCCCAGCATTTT
NA,NA,TRBV9,TRBJ2-3,CASSTPHRAGTQYF,TGTGCCAGCAGCACCCCCCACAGGGCTGGTACGCAGTATTTT
many,TRBD1,TRBV10-3,TRBJ1-5,CAISTGTDYSNQPQHF,TGTGCCATCAGTACCGGGACAGATTATAGCAATCAGCCCCAGCATTTT
NA,TRBD1,TRBV7-9,TRBJ2-4,CASSLKDRVKNIQYF,TGTGCCAGCAGCTTAAAGGACAGGGTAAAAAACATTCAGTACTTC
many,NA,TRBV28,TRBJ1-1,CASSPLVQGLNTEAFF,TGTGCCAGCAGTCCCCTCGTACAGGGACTGAACACTGAAGCTTTCTTT
many,TRBD1,TRBV20-1,TRBJ1-4,CSARQGAIEKLFF,TGCAGTGCTCGACAGGGGGCCATTGAAAAACTGTTTTTT
many,NA,TRBV12-3/TRBV12-4,TRBJ2-3,CASSSFGSADTQYF,TGTGCCAGCAGTTCCTTCGGGAGCGCAGATACGCAGTATTTT
many,NA,TRBV7-3,TRBJ2-3,CASSSLGRPELDTQYF,TGTGCCAGCAGCTCCTTGGGCCGTCCCGAGTTGGATACGCAGTATTTT
few,TRBD1,TRBV29-1,TRBJ2-5,CSVVYRGSLQETQYF,TGCAGCGTTGTTTACAGGGGTTCACTTCAAGAGACCCAGTACTTC
many,TRBD1,TRBV6-2/TRBV6-3,TRBJ1-5,CASHGQVLDQPQHF,TGTGCCAGCCACGGACAGGTGTTGGATCAGCCCCAGCATTTT
NA,NA,TRBV4-1,TRBJ2-3,CASSPYRDASTDTQYF,TGCGCCAGCAGCCCCTATAGGGACGCCTCCACAGATACGCAGTATTTT
many,NA,TRBV28,TRBJ2-7,CASSPPQRDEQYF,TGTGCCAGCAGTCCCCCCCAGCGGGACGAGCAGTACTTC
many,NA,TRBV7-9,TRBJ2-3,CASSYGENTQYF,TGTGCCAGCAGCTACGGAGAGAATACGCAGTATTTT
few,TRBD1,TRBV7-9,TRBJ2-2,CASSFRGQTGELFF,TGTGCCAGCAGCTTCAGGGGGCAAACCGGGGAGCTGTTTTTT
NA,TRBD1,TRBV5-1,TRBJ1-6,CASSSQGADSPLHF,TGCGCCAGCAGCTCACAGGGGGCGGATTCACCCCTCCACTTT
many,TRBD2,TRBV7-2,TRBJ2-5,CASSSWTSGYQETQYF,TGTGCCAGCAGCTCATGGACTAGCGGATACCAAGAGACCCAGTACTTC
many,NA,TRBV5-1,TRBJ2-5,CASSLVETQYF,TGTGCCAGCAGCTTAGTGGAGACCCAGTACTTC
NA,NA,TRBV6-2/TRBV6-3,TRBJ1-1,CASALTLNTEAFF,TGTGCCAGCGCCCTGACACTGAACACTGAAGCTTTCTTT
few,TRBD2,TRBV19,TRBJ2-7,CASSKSGLAADYEQYF,TGTGCCAGTAGTAAATCAGGACTAGCGGCAGACTACGAGCAGTACTTC
many,NA,TRBV6-1,TRBJ1-1,CASNRVGLAEAFF,TGTGCCAGCAATCGGGTCGGGCTCGCTGAAGCTTTCTTT
many,TRBD2,TRBV28,TRBJ2-2,CASRYVRRGRTSNWSNTGELFF,TGTGCCAGCCGTTACGTTAGGAGAGGGAGGACTAGCAACTGGTCGAACACCGGGGAGCTGTTTTTT
NA,TRBD1,TRBV5-1,TRBJ2-4,CASSLGTGGAKNIQYF,TGCGCCAGCAGCTTGGGAACAGGGGGTGCCAAAAACATTCAGTACTTC
many,TRBD1,TRBV7-9,TRBJ1-5,CASSPRQGRPPQHF,TGTGCCAGCAGCCCCCGACAGGGTCGTCCGCCCCAGCATTTT
NA,TRBD2,TRBV29-1,TRBJ2-7,CSVESGIGPEYEQYF,TGCAGCGTTGAAAGCGGGATAGGGCCGGAGTACGAGCAGTACTTC
many,NA,TRBV15,TRBJ2-1,CATSRDPASPTTEQFF,TGTGCCACCAGCAGAGACCCAGCCTCTCCAACGACTGAGCAGTTCTTC
few,NA,TRBV6-1,TRBJ2-2,CASSRTETNTGELFF,TGTGCCAGCAGCAGGACTGAAACGAACACCGGGGAGCTGTTTTTT